A single sample is the source of the 19 T cell receptor beta chains below, sequenced in a study of shared clonotypes between healthy human individuals. Assay used: immunoSEQ multiplex PCR; TCRdb lists only in-frame clones, some missing. The repertoire holds about 2.4 million clones, with around 94% as singletons. The sequencing input was naive CD4+ T cells sorted from blood. Regarding subset: CD45RA+ positively selected. The receptor source for this set is a man aged 18 to 30 in good health.

This sequence joins TRBV6-1 and TRBJ2-7, with 10 bases that match TRBD2. Trimming at V came to 3 bases and at J to 6 bases, leaving 5 bases not matched to a gene. The germline gives CDR1 MNHNS, CDR2 SASEGT. The CDR3 is 14 amino acids. This chain's CDR3 is CASSDPGLASEQYF. In nucleotides, the CDR3 is TGTGCCAGCAGTGACCCGGGACTAGCGTCCGAGCAGTACTTC.

The chain recombines TRBV7-3 with TRBJ2-3, with 9 bases that match TRBD2. Germline CDR1 SGHTA, CDR2 FQGTGA. The CDR3 extends over 16 amino acids. J was trimmed by 1 base and V by 1 base; bases with no gene match: 3. This CDR3 is CASSLRERGGTDTQYF. CDR3 DNA sequence: TGTGCCAGCAGCTTAAGGGAGCGGGGGGGCACAGATACGCAGTATTTT.

CDR3 nucleotides: TGTGCCTGGTCACCGGGACAGAGGGAAAAACTGTTTTTT. Its protein product is CAWSPGQREKLFF. This chain joins TRBV30 and TRBJ1-4; 7 bases align to TRBD1. The CDR3 is made up of 13 amino acids. The trim removed 5 bases at V and 8 bases at J, leaving 8 bases unmatched. From germline, CDR1 is GTSNPN and CDR2 SVGIG (reference sequence).

The V and J genes are TRBV4-1 and TRBJ1-3, with TRBD1 matching 11 bases. The V gene's germline CDR1 is MGHRA and CDR2 YSYEKL. Unmatched junction bases numbered 5, after V lost 5 bases and J lost 8 bases. The length of the CDR3 is 14 residues. DNA of the CDR3: TGCGCCAGCAGCGTAAAGGACAGGGGGCACACCATATATTTT. Its protein product is CASSVKDRGHTIYF.

V and J are TRBV5-1 and TRBJ2-2; D is possibly TRBD1 (5 bases). V lost 5 bases and J lost 2, with 10 bases in between. The germline V gene has CDR1 SGHRS and CDR2 YFSETQ. The length of the CDR3 is 14 residues. The CDR3 loop reads CASSKTDNTGELFF. The CDR3 DNA follows: TGCGCCAGCAGTAAGACAGATAACACCGGGGAGCTGTTTTTT.

This sequence joins TRBV30 and TRBJ2-5; tentative D call: TRBD2 (5 bases). Germline V lookup: CDR1 GTSNPN, CDR2 SVGIG (reference sequence). This CDR3 is 14 amino acids long. The V end lost 0 bases, the J end lost 1 base, and 9 bases lay between the germline ends. CDR3 sequence reads: CAWSVGLTQETQYF. In nucleotides, the CDR3 is TGTGCCTGGAGTGTCGGACTGACCCAAGAGACCCAGTACTTC. The full variable domain, rest sourced from reference TRBV30 and TRBJ2-5, is SQTIHQWPATLVQPVGSPLSLECTVEGTSNPNLYWYRQAAGRGLQLLFYSVGIGQISSEVPQNLSASRPQDRQFILSSKKLLLSDSGFYLCAWSVGLTQETQYFGPGTRLLVL.

The genes are TRBV5-8 and TRBJ1-2; TRBD1 might be the D (5 bases). The CDR3 covers 12 residues. The V end was cut by 5 bases, the J end by 6 bases, with 11 bases between. Germline V gene sequence: CDR1 SGHTS, CDR2 YDEGEE. The CDR3 region has the DNA TGTGCCAGCAGAAAAGGGGCCAATGGCTACACCTTC. Amino acid sequence: CASRKGANGYTF.

In nucleotides, the CDR3 is TGTGCCAGCAGCCCGGGGGTGGGGTTTAGGGACGAGCAGTACTTC. It is translated as CASSPGVGFRDEQYF. The chain employs TRBV9 and TRBJ2-7; D is possibly TRBD2 (6 bases). Germline V gene data show CDR1 as SGDLS and CDR2 as YYNGEE. V was trimmed by 4 bases and J by 5 bases, leaving 19 bases between them. CDR3 length equals 15 residues.

This CDR3 reads CASSTLGANYGYTF. The CDR3 DNA is TGTGCCAGTAGTACGCTGGGAGCGAACTATGGCTACACCTTC. This chain links TRBV19 with TRBJ1-2; D unresolved. This CDR3 contains 14 residues. Germline CDR1 and CDR2: LNHDA and SQIVND (reference sequence). V lost 4 bases and J lost 2, with 11 bases in between. Together with reference TRBV19 and TRBJ1-2, the CDR3 gives the full variable domain: DGGITQSPKYLFRKEGQNVTLSCEQNLNHDAMYWYRQDPGQGLRLIYYSQIVNDFQKGDIAEGYSVSREKKESFPLTVTSAQKNPTAFYLCASSTLGANYGYTFGSGTRLTVV.

The chain recombines TRBV10-1 with TRBJ2-1, with 9 positions matching TRBD2. In germline, CDR1 is WNHNN, CDR2 SYGVQD (reference sequence). The CDR3 consists of 13 residues. With V trimmed by 5 bases and J by 9 bases, 5 bases remained unmatched. The CDR3 spells CASSRLAGTEQFF. CDR3 nucleotide sequence: TGCGCCAGCAGTAGGCTAGCGGGAACTGAGCAGTTCTTC.

This clone was found a few times. This chain links TRBV5-1 with TRBJ1-6, with D possibly matching TRBD1 (6 bases). The CDR3 runs 15 residues. Trimming pared 1 base from V and 7 bases from J, leaving 12 bases between. The germline gives CDR1 SGHRS, CDR2 YFSETQ. CDR3 nucleotides: TGCGCCAGCAGCTTGTCCAGGCAGGGGAATTCACCCCTCCACTTT. Protein sequence: CASSLSRQGNSPLHF.

This clone was counted once. V usage is TRBV6-5 and J usage is TRBJ2-1, with 8 bases that match TRBD2. V lost 6 bases and J lost 2; bases outside the gene matches: 6. This CDR3 region has 15 residues. Looked up from germline, CDR1 is MNHEY and CDR2 is SVGAGI. CDR3 protein: CASRKGLVAYNEQFF. CDR3 nucleotides: TGTGCCAGCAGAAAGGGACTAGTCGCCTACAATGAGCAGTTCTTC.

The rearrangement joins TRBV4-3 to TRBJ2-5, with 8 bases that match TRBD2. The germline V gene has CDR1 LGHNA and CDR2 YSLEER. The CDR3 consists of 16 residues. After removal of 1 base from V and 2 bases from J, the junction contained 6 bases not matched to a gene. The CDR3 DNA reads TGCGCCAGCAGCCAAGGGCTCACTAGCGGACAAGAGACCCAGTACTTC. Encoded protein: CASSQGLTSGQETQYF.

This rearrangement joins TRBV14 to TRBJ1-2, with a possible D match to TRBD1 (5 bases). In germline, CDR1 is SGHDN, CDR2 FVKESK. V was shortened by 3 bases and J by 8 bases, with 13 bases between the two germline ends. The CDR3 loop spans 13 amino acids. CDR3 bases: TGTGCCAGCAGCCAGGTACAGGTTCGGGGCTACACCTTC. It specifies CASSQVQVRGYTF.

V gene TRBV7-2 combines with J gene TRBJ2-2, with 11 bases that match TRBD2. The trim removed 1 base at V and 5 bases at J, leaving 12 bases unmatched. The CDR3 contains 19 residues. Germline values: CDR1 SGHTA, CDR2 FQGNSA. This chain's CDR3 is CASSLVYWRLAGGTGELFF. CDR3 DNA sequence: TGTGCCAGCAGCTTAGTTTATTGGCGGCTAGCGGGAGGAACCGGGGAGCTGTTTTTT.

The chain is built from TRBV5-1 and TRBJ2-3; D call uncertain. Per the germline V gene, CDR1 is SGHRS and CDR2 is YFSETQ. V dropped 0 bases and J dropped 4 bases, with 15 bases sitting between them. The CDR3 consists of 16 residues. DNA for the CDR3: TGCGCCAGCAGCTTGGGATCATCCAAAAAATCAGATACGCAGTATTTT. The encoded protein is CASSLGSSKKSDTQYF.

The chain joins TRBV5-6 to TRBJ2-5; the D is unclear. V lost 1 base, J lost 5 bases, and 9 bases lay in between. CDR1 SGHDT and CDR2 YYEEEE come from the germline V gene. This CDR3 contains 13 residues. In nucleotides, the CDR3 is TGTGCCAGCAGCTTGACCCCTCTGGAGACCCAGTACTTC. It codes for CASSLTPLETQYF. The whole variable domain, filled in from reference TRBV5-6 and TRBJ2-5, reads DAGVTQSPTHLIKTRGQQVTLRCSPKSGHDTVSWYQQALGQGPQFIFQYYEEEERQRGNFPDRFSGHQFPNYSSELNVNALLLGDSALYLCASSLTPLETQYFGPGTRLLVL.

The table lists this clone with a count of one. The same CDR3 is also encoded by other DNA sequences in this sample. This chain connects TRBV9 to TRBJ1-5; 9 nucleotides agree with TRBD1. V lost 0 bases and J lost 6; bases outside the gene matches: 1. The germline CDR1 and CDR2 sequences are SGDLS and YYNGEE. This CDR3 contains 14 residues. CDR3 protein: CASSVEGQGQPQHF. CDR3 in DNA: TGTGCCAGCAGCGTAGAGGGACAGGGTCAGCCCCAGCATTTT. Complete variable domain (other parts from reference TRBV9 and TRBJ1-5): DSGVTQTPKHLITATGQRVTLRCSPRSGDLSVYWYQQSLDQGLQFLIQYYNGEERAKGNILERFSAQQFPDLHSELNLSSLELGDSALYFCASSVEGQGQPQHFGDGTRLSIL.

The chain links TRBV6-1 to TRBJ2-3, with D unresolved. Germline V gene lookup returns CDR1 MNHNS and CDR2 SASEGT. The CDR3 is 15 residues long. Trimming left V 3 bases short and J 0 bases short, with 10 bases between. The CDR3 region has the DNA TGTGCCAGCAGTGATCACAGATCTAGCACAGATACGCAGTATTTT. Protein: CASSDHRSSTDTQYF.